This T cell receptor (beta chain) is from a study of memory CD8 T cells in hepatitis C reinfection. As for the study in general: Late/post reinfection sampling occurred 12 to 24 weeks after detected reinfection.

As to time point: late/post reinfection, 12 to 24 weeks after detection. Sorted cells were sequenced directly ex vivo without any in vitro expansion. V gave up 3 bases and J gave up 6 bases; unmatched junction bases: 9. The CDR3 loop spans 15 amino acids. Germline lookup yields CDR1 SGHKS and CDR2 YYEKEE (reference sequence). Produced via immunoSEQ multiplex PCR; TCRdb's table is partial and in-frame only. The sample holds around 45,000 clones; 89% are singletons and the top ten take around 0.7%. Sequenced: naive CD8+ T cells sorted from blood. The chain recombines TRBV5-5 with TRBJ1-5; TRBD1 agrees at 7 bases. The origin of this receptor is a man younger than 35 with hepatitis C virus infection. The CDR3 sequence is CASSSEQGWAQPQHF. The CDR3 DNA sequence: TGTGCCAGCAGCTCGGAACAGGGGTGGGCTCAGCCCCAGCATTTT.